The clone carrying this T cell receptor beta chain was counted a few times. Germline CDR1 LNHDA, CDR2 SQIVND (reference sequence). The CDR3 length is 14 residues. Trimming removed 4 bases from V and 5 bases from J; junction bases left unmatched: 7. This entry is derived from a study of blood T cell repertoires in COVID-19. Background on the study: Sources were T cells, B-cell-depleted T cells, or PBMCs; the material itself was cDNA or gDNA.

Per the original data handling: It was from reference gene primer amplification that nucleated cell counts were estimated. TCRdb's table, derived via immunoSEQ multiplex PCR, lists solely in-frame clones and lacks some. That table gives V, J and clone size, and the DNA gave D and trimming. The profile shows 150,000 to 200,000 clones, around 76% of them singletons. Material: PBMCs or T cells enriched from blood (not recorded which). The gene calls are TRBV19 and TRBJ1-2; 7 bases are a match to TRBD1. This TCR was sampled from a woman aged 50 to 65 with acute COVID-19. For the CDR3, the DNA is TGTGCCAGTAGTACGACAGGGCCATTTTATGGCTACACCTTC. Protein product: CASSTTGPFYGYTF.